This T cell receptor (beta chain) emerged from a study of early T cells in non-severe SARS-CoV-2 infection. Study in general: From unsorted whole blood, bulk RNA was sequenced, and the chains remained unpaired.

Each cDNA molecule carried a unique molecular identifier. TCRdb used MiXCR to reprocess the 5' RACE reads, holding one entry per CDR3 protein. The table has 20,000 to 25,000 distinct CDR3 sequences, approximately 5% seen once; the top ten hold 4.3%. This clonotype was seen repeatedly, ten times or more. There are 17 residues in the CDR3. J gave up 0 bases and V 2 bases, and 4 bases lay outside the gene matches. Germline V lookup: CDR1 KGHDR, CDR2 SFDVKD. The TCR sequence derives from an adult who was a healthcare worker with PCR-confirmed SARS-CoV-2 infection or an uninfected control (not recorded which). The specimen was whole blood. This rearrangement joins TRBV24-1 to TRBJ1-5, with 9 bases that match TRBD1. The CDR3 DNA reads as TGTGCCACCAGTGATTCCGGGACAGGGTTTAGCAATCAGCCCCAGCATTTT. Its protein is CATSDSGTGFSNQPQHF.